This T cell receptor beta chain comes out of a study of T-cell memory formation after mild COVID-19. CDR3 length: 15 amino acids. V was cut by 1 base and J by 8 bases, with 18 bases left in between. From germline, CDR1 is SGHRS and CDR2 YFSETQ. TCRdb itself ran the 5' RACE reads through MiXCR, one entry per CDR3 protein. The sample shows around 180,000 distinct CDR3 sequences, roughly 16% of them seen only once. With respect to this clonotype: The antigen is unknown.

Whole-study results and caveats: Proof of SARS-CoV-2 specificity was absent for the second-wave clones that crested on day 37. Some responding clones appeared in pre-infection memory, suggesting cross-reactive memory joined. CD4+ contracting clones were found mainly in CM and EM, and CD8+ ones in EMRA.

The receptor comes from an adult woman who had mild COVID-19 (a few samples of this study predate the infection). Cell type and time point are not known. The sample taken for sequencing was PBMCs or a T cell subset sorted from them (not recorded which). The V call is TRBV5-1, the J call TRBJ1-2, with D perhaps matching TRBD1 (6 bases). The DNA for the CDR3 is TGCGCCAGCAGCTTGAAAGGGGGTTCCGAGTACGGCTACACCTTC. Translation: CASSLKGGSEYGYTF.